The present T cell receptor (beta chain) was sequenced within a study of blood T cell repertoires in COVID-19. At the level of the study: Italy, Spain and the United States were the sources of the convalescent and acute COVID-19 samples. PBMCs, B-cell-depleted T cells, or T cells were the source of the cDNA or gDNA that made up the material.

CDR1 is SNHLY, CDR2 FYNNEI, per germline. The CDR3 runs to 16 residues. The ends lost 6 bases at V and 4 bases at J; junction bases unmatched: 14. Authors' data handling: By means of reference gene primer amplification, nucleated cell counts were estimated. Measured with immunoSEQ multiplex PCR; TCRdb has only the in-frame clones, and not every one. The V and J calls and clone size are taken from that table; D and trimming were inferred from the DNA. The sample gives 250,000 to 300,000 clones, 86% of which show up once; about 12% is in the top ten. Source material: peripheral blood. The receptor comes from a woman aged 25 to 39 with COVID-19, enrolled during active disease. The V call is TRBV2, the J call TRBJ2-5; 7 bases line up with TRBD2. The CDR3 region is CASSPWMGGRRETQYF. The CDR3 nucleotides are TGTGCCAGCAGCCCATGGATGGGGGGGAGAAGAGAGACCCAGTACTTC.